A single sample is the source of the 26 T cell receptor beta chains below, sequenced in a study of cytomegalovirus exposure and HLA in healthy donors. The PCR had 60 Vbeta and 13 Jbeta primers. Repertoires were generated with immunoSEQ multiplex PCR, while TCRdb's copy carries only in-frame clones and drops some. The sample has tens of thousands of clones; 70% are singletons. The source material was PBMCs. The receptors stem from a woman aged 45-59 years in good health and CMV-seropositive.

The chain combines TRBV11-2 with TRBJ2-3; no firm D call. Germline values: CDR1 SGHAT, CDR2 FQNNGV. The V end was cut by 5 bases, the J end by 1 base, with 7 bases between. CDR3 length equals 13 residues. This chain's CDR3 is CASSPRGTDTQYF. The DNA for the CDR3 is TGTGCCAGCAGCCCTCGGGGCACAGATACGCAGTATTTT.

This clone was picked up one time. This sequence joins TRBV5-6 and TRBJ1-1; D uncertain. The CDR3 contains 14 residues. V was clipped by 0 bases and J by 0 bases, with 6 bases between them. CDR1 and CDR2 (germline): SGHDT, YYEEEE. CDR3 nucleotide sequence: TGTGCCAGCAGCTTGGTACACATGAACACTGAAGCTTTCTTT. Its translation is CASSLVHMNTEAFF.

The chain employs TRBV4-3 and TRBJ1-2; TRBD1 matches at 7 bases. The CDR3 runs 16 residues. The V gene end was trimmed by 3 bases and the J gene end by 0 bases; junction bases not matched to a gene: 7. Looked up from germline, CDR1 is LGHNA and CDR2 is YSLEER. The CDR3 loop reads CASSQGQRKANYGYTF. CDR3 coding DNA: TGCGCCAGCAGCCAGGGACAGAGAAAAGCTAACTATGGCTACACCTTC.

This sequence joins TRBV7-2 and TRBJ2-7; 10 bases align to TRBD2. After removal of 1 base from V and 9 bases from J, the junction contained 12 bases not matched to a gene. This CDR3 is built from 16 residues. Germline V gene data show CDR1 as SGHTA and CDR2 as FQGNSA. DNA of the CDR3: TGTGCCAGCAGCTTAGAGTTGGCTAGCGGGAGTTCGATGCAGTACTTC. It codes for CASSLELASGSSMQYF.

This clone has only one observation. V usage is TRBV15 and J usage is TRBJ1-5; D unresolved. Germline V gene sequence: CDR1 LNHNV, CDR2 YYDKDF (reference sequence). The CDR3 totals 15 residues. V lost 0 bases and J lost 6, with 12 bases in between. The CDR3 spells CATSRDLMKPQPQHF. The CDR3, as DNA: TGTGCCACCAGCAGAGATCTGATGAAGCCTCAGCCCCAGCATTTT. Full variable domain (remainder filled in from reference TRBV15 and TRBJ1-5): DAMVIQNPRYQVTQFGKPVTLSCSQTLNHNVMYWYQQKSSQAPKLLFHYYDKDFNNEADTPDNFQSRRPNTSFCFLDIRSPGLGDTAMYLCATSRDLMKPQPQHFGDGTRLSIL.

This clone has more than one count but fewer than ten. This chain joins TRBV21-1 and TRBJ2-4; the DNA was not used to check the table's D call, TRBD1. TRBV21-1 is marked as a pseudogene. This CDR3 region has 13 residues. CDR3 loop: CASSNRAKNIQYF. In DNA, the CDR3 is TGTGCCAGCAGCAACAGGGCCAAAAACATTCAGTACTTC.

The CDR3 DNA reads as TGTGCCAGCAGTTTTCTTCGACTAGCGGGAGGGGAGCTGTTTTTT. Translation gives CASSFLRLAGGELFF. The V call is TRBV27, the J call TRBJ2-2, with 11 bases identical to TRBD2. The CDR3 contains 15 residues. CDR1 is MNHEY and CDR2 is SMNVEV in the germline V gene (reference sequence). V was pared by 3 bases and J by 8 bases, with 5 bases of the junction left unmatched.

This chain joins TRBV29-1 and TRBJ1-2; a possible D gene is TRBD1 (5 bases). Between the trimmed V and J ends, which lost 2 bases and 4 bases, there was a span of 11 bases. Germline CDR1 reads SQVTM; CDR2 reads ANQGSEA. The CDR3 is 13 residues long. The CDR3 coding sequence is TGCAGCGTTGAATGGAGCGGGGGCTATGGCTACACCTTC. Its protein product is CSVEWSGGYGYTF.

This rearrangement joins TRBV7-7 to TRBJ2-2; perhaps TRBD1 as D (5 bases). The CDR3 loop spans 14 amino acids. Germline values: CDR1 SSHAT, CDR2 FNYEAQ (reference sequence). V lost 1 base and J 8 bases, leaving 11 bases between the germline ends. The CDR3 sequence: CASSLGQGEGELFF. The CDR3, as DNA: TGTGCCAGCAGCTTAGGTCAGGGTGAAGGGGAGCTGTTTTTT.

The gene calls are TRBV6-5 and TRBJ2-1; TRBD1 matches 10 bases. Germline V lookup: CDR1 MNHEY, CDR2 SVGAGI. The CDR3 totals 14 residues. Germline trimming cut 7 bases from V and 2 bases from J; bases unmatched to any gene: 2. The CDR3 nucleotides read TGTGCCAGCAAGACAGGGGGCGCCTACAATGAGCAGTTCTTC. Residues: CASKTGGAYNEQFF.

The chain is built from TRBV28 and TRBJ2-7; 7 nucleotides match TRBD1. The CDR3 has 15 amino acids. The V gene end was trimmed by 4 bases and the J gene end by 4 bases; junction bases not matched to a gene: 10. Germline lookup yields CDR1 MDHEN and CDR2 SYDVKM. The CDR3 sequence is CASSSGAGTVYEQYF. In nucleotides, the CDR3 is TGTGCCAGCAGTTCCGGAGCCGGGACAGTATACGAGCAGTACTTC.

The genes are TRBV23-1 and TRBJ2-7, with D maybe TRBD1 (6 bases). TRBV23-1 is an ORF, and what it does is uncertain. The CDR3 totals 19 residues. V lost 6 bases and J lost 0, with 27 bases in between. The CDR3: CASSQTQPEQGNSSYEQYF. Written as DNA, the CDR3 is TGCGCCAGCAGCCAGACCCAACCAGAACAGGGAAACAGCTCCTACGAGCAGTACTTC.

This chain uses TRBV10-3 with TRBJ1-1, with 8 positions matching TRBD1. The CDR3 has 16 amino acids. Germline-derived CDR1 and CDR2 are ENHRY and SYGVKD. Unmatched junction bases numbered 12, after V lost 1 base and J lost 8 bases. CDR3 loop: CAISEFDRGIGAEAFF. In nucleotides, the CDR3 is TGTGCCATCAGTGAGTTTGACAGGGGAATTGGAGCCGAAGCTTTCTTT.

V and J are TRBV4-1 and TRBJ1-1; 7 bases line up with TRBD1. V shed 0 bases and J 6 bases; nucleotides not matched to a gene: 7. From germline, CDR1 is MGHRA and CDR2 YSYEKL. This CDR3 spans 15 amino acids. The CDR3 reads CASSQDPNRGPEAFF. CDR3 nucleotides: TGCGCCAGCAGCCAAGATCCCAACAGGGGCCCTGAAGCTTTCTTT.

V and J are TRBV5-1 and TRBJ1-4, with D perhaps matching TRBD1 (6 bases). Deletions cut 2 bases from V and 8 bases from J, with 10 bases between. The germline gives CDR1 SGHRS, CDR2 YFSETQ. The CDR3 consists of 13 residues. CDR3 bases: TGCGCCAGCAGCTTTGGGACAACGGAAAAACTGTTTTTT. Its protein product is CASSFGTTEKLFF. The whole variable domain, remainder taken from reference TRBV5-1 and TRBJ1-4, is KAGVTQTPRYLIKTRGQQVTLSCSPISGHRSVSWYQQTPGQGLQFLFEYFSETQRNKGNFPGRFSGRQFSNSRSEMNVSTLELGDSALYLCASSFGTTEKLFFGSGTQLSVL.

About this clone itself: Other DNA sequences in this sample translate to the same CDR3. The rearrangement uses TRBV27 and TRBJ1-2, with TRBD1 matching 8 bases. The CDR3 runs 12 residues. Trimming cost V 9 bases and J 4 bases; bases outside gene matches: 4. Germline V gene sequence: CDR1 MNHEY, CDR2 SMNVEV (reference sequence). This chain's CDR3 is CASRTGPYGYTF. The DNA for the CDR3 is TGTGCCAGTAGGACAGGGCCCTATGGCTACACCTTC.

In regard to this clone: This CDR3 is also generated by other DNA sequences in the sample. V and J are TRBV7-2 and TRBJ2-1, with 10 nucleotides matching TRBD2. With V trimmed by 1 base and J by 6 bases, 6 bases remained unmatched. Looked up from germline, CDR1 is SGHTA and CDR2 is FQGNSA. The CDR3 totals 16 residues. The CDR3 DNA reads as TGTGCCAGCAGCTTAGTTGCTAGCGGGAGACGCAATGAGCAGTTCTTC. Its protein is CASSLVASGRRNEQFF.

To note about this clone: Compared with germline, one end of the junction differs, possibly owing to a read error. Other DNA sequences of this sample code for an identical CDR3. This sequence joins TRBV7-8 and TRBJ2-7; 7 nucleotides agree with TRBD1. The germline V gene has CDR1 SGHVS and CDR2 FQNEAQ. The CDR3 totals 15 residues. Here the CDR3 reads CASSLGGGPGGEQYF. The CDR3 DNA sequence: TGCGCCAGCAGCTTAGGTGGGGGCCCAGGGGGCGAGCAGTACTTC.

In its sample, this clone was seen a few times. The chain links TRBV7-8 to TRBJ2-5; TRBD2 matches at 12 bases. V was pared by 3 bases and J by 2 bases, with 7 bases of the junction left unmatched. The germline gives CDR1 SGHVS, CDR2 FQNEAQ. The CDR3 is 17 amino acids. The CDR3 here is CASSLAGLAGTQETQYF. The DNA for the CDR3 is TGTGCCAGCAGCTTGGCCGGACTAGCGGGAACACAAGAGACCCAGTACTTC.

The rearrangement uses TRBV11-2 and TRBJ2-1, with a tentative D call TRBD2 (6 bases). Germline V gene lookup returns CDR1 SGHAT and CDR2 FQNNGV. V gave up 5 bases and J gave up 10 bases, with 18 bases separating them. The CDR3 covers 14 residues. CDR3 protein: CASSDGLQGREQFF. The CDR3 coding sequence is TGTGCCAGCAGCGACGGACTCCAAGGGAGGGAGCAGTTCTTC.

For the CDR3, the DNA is TGTGCCAGCAGCAATAGCGGGAGTAACTACGAGCAGTACTTC. Amino acid sequence: CASSNSGSNYEQYF. The chain carries TRBV7-2 and TRBJ2-7; 9 bases agree with TRBD2. V lost 5 bases to trimming and J lost 3 bases; unmatched junction nucleotides: 5. CDR1 SGHTA and CDR2 FQGNSA come from the germline V gene. The CDR3 consists of 14 residues.

The V call is TRBV7-7, the J call TRBJ2-5; 7 positions agree with TRBD1. Germline V CDR1 and CDR2: SSHAT, FNYEAQ (reference sequence). The CDR3 spans 14 residues. Trimming cost V 5 bases and J 3 bases; bases outside gene matches: 6. CDR3 sequence: CASSPDRAKETQYF. CDR3 nucleotide sequence: TGTGCCAGCAGCCCCGACAGGGCTAAAGAGACCCAGTACTTC.

The chain recombines TRBV6-5 with TRBJ1-3, with 9 bases aligning to TRBD1. J gave up 0 bases and V 7 bases, and 1 base lay outside the gene matches. Germline CDR1 and CDR2: MNHEY and SVGAGI. The CDR3 spans 14 residues. This CDR3 reads CASKDRGSGNTIYF. As DNA, the CDR3 is TGTGCCAGCAAGGACAGGGGCTCTGGAAACACCATATATTTT.

The chain carries TRBV4-1 and TRBJ1-2; TRBD1 matches 7 bases. V lost 2 bases and J lost 3; bases outside the gene matches: 6. This CDR3 has 15 amino acids. CDR1 is MGHRA, CDR2 YSYEKL, per germline. DNA of the CDR3: TGCGCCAGCAGCCAACCGAAAGGGACAGACTATGGCTACACCTTC. This translates into CASSQPKGTDYGYTF.

This clone was seen only a few times. This chain connects TRBV27 to TRBJ1-2; 7 bases are shared with TRBD1. The CDR3 is made up of 12 amino acids. CDR1 is MNHEY, CDR2 SMNVEV, per germline (reference sequence). Trimming took 5 bases from V and 13 from J; bases not matched to a gene: 10. As DNA, the CDR3 is TGTGCCAGCAGTCCGGGAGGGGGCCCGTCCACCTTC. It yields the protein CASSPGGGPSTF.

This clone was seen just once. The junction departs from the called germline gene at one end, perhaps through a read error. V usage is TRBV2 and J usage is TRBJ1-1; D not certain. Germline values: CDR1 SNHLY, CDR2 FYNNEI. CDR3 length equals 14 residues. CDR3 in amino acids: CASREAGGSTEAFF. The CDR3 DNA sequence: TGTGCCAGCAGAGAAGCAGGAGGGAGCACTGAAGCTTTCTTT.